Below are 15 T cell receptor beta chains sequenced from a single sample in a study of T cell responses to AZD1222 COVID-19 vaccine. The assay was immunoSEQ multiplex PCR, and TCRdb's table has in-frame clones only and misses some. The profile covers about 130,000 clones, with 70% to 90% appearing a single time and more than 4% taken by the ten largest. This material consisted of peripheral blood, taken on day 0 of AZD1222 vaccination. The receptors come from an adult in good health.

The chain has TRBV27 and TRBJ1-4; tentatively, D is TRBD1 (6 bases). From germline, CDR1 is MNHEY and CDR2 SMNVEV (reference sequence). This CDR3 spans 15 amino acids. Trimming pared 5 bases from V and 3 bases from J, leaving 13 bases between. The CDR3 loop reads CASSAYRASNEKLFF. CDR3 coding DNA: TGTGCCAGCAGTGCCTACAGGGCGTCTAATGAAAAACTGTTTTTT. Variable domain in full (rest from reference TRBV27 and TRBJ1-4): EAQVTQNPRYLITVTGKKLTVTCSQNMNHEYMSWYRQDPGLGLRQIYYSMNVEVTDKGDVPEGYKVSRKEKRNFPLILESPSPNQTSLYFCASSAYRASNEKLFFGSGTQLSVL.

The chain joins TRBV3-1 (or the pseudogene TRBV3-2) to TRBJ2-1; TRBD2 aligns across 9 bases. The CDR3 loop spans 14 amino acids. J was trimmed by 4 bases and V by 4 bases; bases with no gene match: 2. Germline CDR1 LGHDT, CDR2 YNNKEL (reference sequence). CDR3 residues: CASSPSGTYNEQFF. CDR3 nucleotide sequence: TGTGCCAGCAGCCCTAGCGGGACATACAATGAGCAGTTCTTC.

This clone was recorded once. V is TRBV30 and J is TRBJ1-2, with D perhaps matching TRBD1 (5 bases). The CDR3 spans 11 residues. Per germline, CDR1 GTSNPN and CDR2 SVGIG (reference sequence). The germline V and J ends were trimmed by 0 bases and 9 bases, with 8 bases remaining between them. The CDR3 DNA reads TGTGCCTGGAGTGTTGGGGGTAGCTACACCTTC. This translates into CAWSVGGSYTF.

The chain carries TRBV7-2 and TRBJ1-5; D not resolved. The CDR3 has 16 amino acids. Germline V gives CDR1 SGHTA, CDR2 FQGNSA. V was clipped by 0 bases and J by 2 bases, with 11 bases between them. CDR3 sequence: CASSLAWSWGNQPQHF. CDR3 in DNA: TGTGCCAGCAGCTTAGCGTGGTCCTGGGGCAATCAGCCCCAGCATTTT.

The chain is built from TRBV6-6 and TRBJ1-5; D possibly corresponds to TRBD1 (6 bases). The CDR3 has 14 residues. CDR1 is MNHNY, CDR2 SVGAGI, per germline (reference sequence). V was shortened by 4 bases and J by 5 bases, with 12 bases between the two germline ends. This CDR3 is CASSLQGFDQPQHF. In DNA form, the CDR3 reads TGTGCCAGCAGTTTACAGGGTTTTGATCAGCCCCAGCATTTT.

The CDR3 reads CASSQDFPSGIGELFF. The CDR3 bases are TGTGCCAGCAGCCAAGATTTCCCTAGCGGGATAGGGGAGCTGTTTTTT. The chain uses TRBV4-2 and TRBJ2-2; 9 bases map to TRBD2. The J segment lost 8 bases and the V segment lost 0 bases, leaving 7 bases of the junction unmatched. Germline V gives CDR1 LGHNA, CDR2 YNFKEQ. CDR3 size: 16 residues.

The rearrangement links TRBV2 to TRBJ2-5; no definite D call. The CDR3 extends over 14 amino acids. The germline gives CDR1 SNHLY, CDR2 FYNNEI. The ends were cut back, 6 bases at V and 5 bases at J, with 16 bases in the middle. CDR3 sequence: CASSRNLQWETQYF. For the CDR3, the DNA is TGTGCCAGCAGCCGGAACCTCCAATGGGAGACCCAGTACTTC. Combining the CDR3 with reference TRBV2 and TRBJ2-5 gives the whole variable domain EPEVTQTPSHQVTQMGQEVILRCVPISNHLYFYWYRQILGQKVEFLVSFYNNEISEKSEIFDDQFSVERPDGSNFTLKIRSTKLEDSAMYFCASSRNLQWETQYFGPGTRLLVL.

CDR3 residues: CASSPFGPHEQYF. In DNA, the CDR3 is TGTGCCAGCAGTCCTTTCGGTCCCCACGAGCAGTACTTC. The gene calls are TRBV7-2 and TRBJ2-7; no clear D. Deletions cut 6 bases from V and 5 bases from J, with 14 bases between. Per germline, CDR1 SGHTA and CDR2 FQGNSA. This CDR3 has 13 residues.

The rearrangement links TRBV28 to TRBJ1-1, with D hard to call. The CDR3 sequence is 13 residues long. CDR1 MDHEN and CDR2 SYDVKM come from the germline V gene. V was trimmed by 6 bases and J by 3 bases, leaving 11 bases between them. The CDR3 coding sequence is TGTGCCAGCAGCCCCAGGACTTACACTGAAGCTTTCTTT. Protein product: CASSPRTYTEAFF.

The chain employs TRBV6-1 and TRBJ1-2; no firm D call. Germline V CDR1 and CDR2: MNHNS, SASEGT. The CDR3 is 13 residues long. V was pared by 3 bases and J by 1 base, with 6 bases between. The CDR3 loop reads CASSDWLNYGYTF. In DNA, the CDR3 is TGTGCCAGCAGTGATTGGCTTAACTATGGCTACACCTTC.

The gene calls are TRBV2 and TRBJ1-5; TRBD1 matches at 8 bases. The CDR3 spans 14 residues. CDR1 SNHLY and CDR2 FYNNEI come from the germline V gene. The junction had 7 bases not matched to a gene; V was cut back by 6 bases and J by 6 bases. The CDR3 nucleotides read TGTGCCAGCAGAGCAGACAGGGGCCCTCAGCCCCAGCATTTT. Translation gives CASRADRGPQPQHF.

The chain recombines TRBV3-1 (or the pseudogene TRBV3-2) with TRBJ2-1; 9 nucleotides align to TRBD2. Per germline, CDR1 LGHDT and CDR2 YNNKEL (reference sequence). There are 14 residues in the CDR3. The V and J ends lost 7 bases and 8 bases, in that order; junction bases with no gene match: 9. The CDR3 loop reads CASTLAGKAHEQFF. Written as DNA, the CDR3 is TGTGCCAGCACTCTAGCGGGAAAGGCCCATGAGCAGTTCTTC.

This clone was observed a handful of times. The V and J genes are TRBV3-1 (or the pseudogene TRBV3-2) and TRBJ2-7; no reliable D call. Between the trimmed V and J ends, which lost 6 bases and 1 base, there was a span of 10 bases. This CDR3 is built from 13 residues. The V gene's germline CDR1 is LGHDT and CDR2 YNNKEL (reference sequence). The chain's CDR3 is CASSLLGSYEQYF. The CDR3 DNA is TGTGCCAGCAGTCTACTTGGTTCCTACGAGCAGTACTTC.

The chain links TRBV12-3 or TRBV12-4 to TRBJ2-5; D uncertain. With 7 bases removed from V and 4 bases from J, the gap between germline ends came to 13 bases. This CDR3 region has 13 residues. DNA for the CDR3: TGTGCCAGCACCACTGGCCTAGTAGAGACCCAGTACTTC. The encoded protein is CASTTGLVETQYF.

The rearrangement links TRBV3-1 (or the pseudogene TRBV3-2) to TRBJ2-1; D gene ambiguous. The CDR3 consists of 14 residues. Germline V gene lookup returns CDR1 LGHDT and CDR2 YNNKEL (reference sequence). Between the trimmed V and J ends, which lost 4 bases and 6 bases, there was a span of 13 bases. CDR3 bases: TGTGCCAGCAGCCGGGGATATGGCGCCAATGAGCAGTTCTTC. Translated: CASSRGYGANEQFF.